The rows below give T cell receptor beta chains drawn from one sample of a study of control samples from healthy donors and cancer patients. The data were produced by immunoSEQ multiplex PCR, yet TCRdb's version contains in-frame clones alone and is incomplete. The sample holds 55,000 to 85,000 clones, under 90% seen once. Sequenced: PBMCs. Every receptor here comes from a man in his 60s with lung cancer. Each CDR3 is given with its conserved first and last residue. A D gene is named only where the DNA matches it firmly. Clone size appears in some rows only: once, few, many, or a class for an expanded clone.

v_call,j_call,clone_size,d_call,cdr3_nt,cdr3_aa
TRBV5-1,TRBJ2-5,.,TRBD1,TGCGCCAGCAGCTTTAAATCGGACAGGGCTGGCGAGACCCAGTACTTC,CASSFKSDRAGETQYF
TRBV11-2,TRBJ1-6,.,TRBD1,TGTGCCAGCAGCATCACTGCCCGACAGGGGGGTGATTCACCCCTCCACTTT,CASSITARQGGDSPLHF
TRBV7-2,TRBJ2-3,.,.,TGTGCCAGCAGCTTAGTTCTTAACACAGATACGCAGTATTTT,CASSLVLNTDTQYF
TRBV25-1,TRBJ1-1,.,.,TGTGCCAGCAGTGAAGCAGGGGCGGGGAACACTGAAGCTTTCTTT,CASSEAGAGNTEAFF
TRBV2,TRBJ2-7,.,.,TGTGCCAGCAGGTATGGGTCAGGGCCTACCTACGAGCAGTACTTC,CASRYGSGPTYEQYF
TRBV5-1,TRBJ2-2,.,TRBD1,TGCGCCAGCAGCTTTTCTCCGGACAGGGTGGACACCGGGGAGCTGTTTTTT,CASSFSPDRVDTGELFF
TRBV30,TRBJ1-6,.,TRBD1,TGTGCCTGGAGTGGGAGGGGGCCACAGAATTCACCCCTCCACTTT,CAWSGRGPQNSPLHF
TRBV24-1,TRBJ2-5,.,.,TGTGCCACCAGTGATTTACAAGAGACCCAGTACTTC,CATSDLQETQYF
TRBV30,TRBJ1-2,.,.,TGTGCCTGGAGTGTAGATCAGGGGTATGGCTACACCTTC,CAWSVDQGYGYTF
TRBV27,TRBJ1-1,few,.,TGTGCCAGCAGGCCCGGACCCGGCGTCACTGAAGCTTTCTTT,CASRPGPGVTEAFF
TRBV7-2,TRBJ2-5,.,TRBD2,TGTGCCAGCAGCTTACAACTAGCGGAGACCCAGTACTTC,CASSLQLAETQYF
TRBV5-5,TRBJ1-1,.,.,TGTGCCAGCAGCCCCTCCCCGGACAGACAGAACACTGAAGCTTTCTTT,CASSPSPDRQNTEAFF
TRBV7-9,TRBJ2-5,.,.,TGTGCCAGCAGCTTAGGAACAACCCAAGAGACCCAGTACTTC,CASSLGTTQETQYF
TRBV27,TRBJ2-1,.,TRBD2,TGTGCCAGCAGACTAGCGGGGGGTCCCCGGAATGAGCAGTTCTTC,CASRLAGGPRNEQFF
TRBV5-1,TRBJ2-7,.,.,TGCGCCAGCAGCCTTCTAGGAGGGTCCTACGAGCAGTACTTC,CASSLLGGSYEQYF
TRBV7-2,TRBJ2-6,.,.,TGTGCCAGCAGCTTACAACGCAGCTCTGGGGCCAACGTCCTGACTTTC,CASSLQRSSGANVLTF
TRBV24-1,TRBJ1-5,.,.,TGTGCCACGTCGAGTGCGGGCCACTATAGCAATCAGCCCCAGCATTTT,CATSSAGHYSNQPQHF
TRBV5-6,TRBJ1-2,.,.,TGTGCCAGCAGCTTGGGTAGCCAGGGAGGGGGCTACACCTTC,CASSLGSQGGGYTF
TRBV27,TRBJ2-2,.,.,.,CASSSSTGVGRSTGELFF
TRBV30,TRBJ2-1,once,TRBD2,TGTGCCTGGAGTGGTCTAGCGGGGGGCCCCATGCAGTTCTTC,CAWSGLAGGPMQFF
TRBV28,TRBJ1-4,.,.,TGTGCCAGCAGCCCACCGAGATTTGCAACTAATGAAAAACTGTTTTTT,CASSPPRFATNEKLFF
TRBV6-2/TRBV6-3,TRBJ1-1,few,.,TGTGCCAGCAGTTACGTGGGAAGGGACACTGAAGCTTTCTTT,CASSYVGRDTEAFF
TRBV6-6,TRBJ2-7,.,TRBD2,TGTGCCAGCAAGGGACTAGCGGGGGGGCTTTCCCACGAGCAGTACTTC,CASKGLAGGLSHEQYF
TRBV5-6,TRBJ2-4,.,.,TGTGCCAGCAGCTTGGGACAAGCCAAAAACATTCAGTACTTC,CASSLGQAKNIQYF
TRBV24-1,TRBJ1-1,.,TRBD1,TGTGCCACCAGTGATACAGGGGGCGCGGGCACTGAAGCTTTCTTT,CATSDTGGAGTEAFF
TRBV4-2,TRBJ1-2,.,TRBD1,TGTGCCAGCAGAGACAGGGATGGCTACACCTTC,CASRDRDGYTF
TRBV7-9,TRBJ2-2,.,TRBD2,TGTGCCAGCAGCTTTGTACCTAGCGGAGGGGAGCTGTTTTTT,CASSFVPSGGELFF
TRBV6-6,TRBJ1-1,.,.,TGTGCCAGCAGTTACAGCCCGAATTTTGGCACTGAAGCTTTCTTT,CASSYSPNFGTEAFF
TRBV15,TRBJ2-7,.,TRBD1,TGTGCCACCAGCGGCGGGACAGGGGCCTCCTACGAGCAGTACTTC,CATSGGTGASYEQYF
TRBV6-5,TRBJ2-1,.,TRBD1,TGTGCCAGCAGGGGGGGACAGGCTTACAATGAGCAGTTCTTC,CASRGGQAYNEQFF
TRBV6-1,TRBJ1-2,once,.,TGTGCCAGCAGTGACACTGGGGGCGGGGGTGGCTACACCTTC,CASSDTGGGGGYTF
TRBV27,TRBJ2-5,.,.,TGTGCCAGCAGTCCCCTTGGGCCCTACCAAGAGACCCAGTACTTC,CASSPLGPYQETQYF
TRBV7-9,TRBJ1-1,.,TRBD1,TGTGCCAGCAGCTTAACGGGACAGGGCAACACTGAAGCTTTCTTT,CASSLTGQGNTEAFF
TRBV6-5,TRBJ2-1,.,.,TGTGCCAGCAGTTACGGACAGTCCTACAATGAGCAGTTCTTC,CASSYGQSYNEQFF
TRBV7-9,TRBJ1-1,.,.,TGTGCCAGCAGCTTAGTGGCGGAGACTGAAGCTTTCTTT,CASSLVAETEAFF
TRBV10-2,TRBJ2-1,once,TRBD2,TGCGCCAGTAGGGGACTAGCGGGGAACAATGAGCAGTTCTTC,CASRGLAGNNEQFF
TRBV20-1,TRBJ1-3,.,.,TGCAGTGCTAGTCGTATTCCGGGGGCGGGAAACACCATATATTTT,CSASRIPGAGNTIYF
TRBV5-5,TRBJ2-3,.,.,TGTGCCAGCAGCTTGGCCGTGTCGGGGCCTAGCACAGATACGCAGTATTTT,CASSLAVSGPSTDTQYF
TRBV4-1,TRBJ2-1,once,.,TGCGCCAGCAGCCTTTACTCGGACTCTGAGCAGTTCTTC,CASSLYSDSEQFF
TRBV10-3,TRBJ2-3,.,TRBD2,TGTACCATCAGATCCGGGACTAGCGGATACGGCACAGATACGCAGTATTTT,CTIRSGTSGYGTDTQYF
TRBV5-8,TRBJ2-1,.,TRBD1,TGTGCCAGCAGCTCCACAGGGGTCCCCTACAATGAGCAGTTCTTC,CASSSTGVPYNEQFF
TRBV7-8,TRBJ1-1,few,.,TGTGCCAGCAGCTTAGCTTGGGTAAGCCTCGCAGGAGCTTTCTTT,CASSLAWVSLAGAFF
TRBV3-1/TRBV3-2,TRBJ2-3,.,TRBD2,TGTGCCAGCAGCCCCTCAGGGACTAGCGGTAGCATTACAGATACGCAGTATTTT,CASSPSGTSGSITDTQYF
TRBV18,TRBJ2-3,.,TRBD1,TGTGCCAGCTCACCCCGTGTCGGGGACAGGGCCCAGTATAGCACAGATACGCAGTATTTT,CASSPRVGDRAQYSTDTQYF
TRBV12-3/TRBV12-4,TRBJ1-2,.,.,TGTGCCAGCAGTCGGGGGCAGGTTGGCTACACCTTC,CASSRGQVGYTF
TRBV7-2,TRBJ1-6,.,.,TGTGCCAGCAGCTTAGTTATCAGGGGCGCTAATTCACCCCTCCACTTT,CASSLVIRGANSPLHF